This entry lists 22 T cell receptor beta chains sequenced from one sample in a study of OX40 agonist ivuxolimab in advanced cancers. The data were produced by immunoSEQ multiplex PCR, yet TCRdb's version contains in-frame clones alone and is incomplete. The sample contains fewer than 50,000 clones, about 89% of which appear only once. The sample in question was CD4+ or CD8+ T cells sorted from blood, obtained in a trial of the OX40 agonist ivuxolimab. Receptor source: an adult with an advanced solid tumor such as melanoma, head and neck, liver or kidney cancer.

This chain uses TRBV4-1 with TRBJ1-1; possible D gene TRBD1, 5 bases. Germline CDR1 MGHRA, CDR2 YSYEKL. V lost 7 bases and J 5 bases, leaving 17 bases between the germline ends. CDR3 length: 14 amino acids. The CDR3 DNA follows: TGCGCCAGCAACTCTGGGACGGATGAGACTGAAGCTTTCTTT. Translated, it gives CASNSGTDETEAFF.

This rearrangement joins TRBV27 to TRBJ1-5, with 7 bases aligning to TRBD1. Trimming took 8 bases from V and 4 from J; bases not matched to a gene: 8. Germline V gene data show CDR1 as MNHEY and CDR2 as SMNVEV (reference sequence). This CDR3 spans 14 amino acids. DNA of the CDR3: TGTGCCAGCGCGACAGGGAGGGATAATCAGCCCCAGCATTTT. This translates into CASATGRDNQPQHF.

The chain employs TRBV5-1 and TRBJ1-2; 7 positions match TRBD1. The V and J ends lost 0 bases and 4 bases, in that order; junction bases with no gene match: 3. The CDR3 contains 14 residues. CDR1 is SGHRS, CDR2 YFSETQ, per germline. CDR3 DNA: TGCGCCAGCAGCTTGGGACAGGGCGCCTATGGCTACACCTTC. Translated, it gives CASSLGQGAYGYTF.

The chain uses TRBV21-1 and TRBJ2-1; the D call in the table, TRBD2, was not verified against the DNA. TRBV21-1 constitutes a pseudogene. The CDR3 has 17 residues. The CDR3 reads CASSNERGLAGLFEQFF. The CDR3 coding sequence is TGTGCCAGCAGCAACGAACGGGGGCTAGCGGGATTGTTTGAGCAGTTCTTC.

On this clone: Other DNA sequences within the sample encode an identical CDR3. V usage is TRBV4-1 and J usage is TRBJ2-1; D unclear. CDR1 and CDR2 from the germline V gene are MGHRA and YSYEKL. The length of the CDR3 is 12 residues. Deletions cut 3 bases from V and 8 bases from J, with 8 bases between. The DNA of the CDR3 is TGCGCCAGCAGCCACCTAGGCGATGAGCAGTTCTTC. Protein: CASSHLGDEQFF.

The V gene is TRBV2, the J gene TRBJ2-3, with a tentative D call TRBD1 (7 bases). This CDR3 is 14 amino acids long. The V end lost 6 bases, the J end lost 6 bases, and 16 bases lay between the germline ends. CDR1 and CDR2 from the germline V gene are SNHLY and FYNNEI. This CDR3 is CASSHRGGPDTQYF. The CDR3 DNA is TGTGCCAGCAGCCACAGGGGAGGTCCGGATACGCAGTATTTT.

This chain connects TRBV7-8 to TRBJ1-2; TRBD1 agrees at 10 bases. The ends lost 3 bases at V and 13 bases at J; junction bases unmatched: 14. The CDR3 contains 15 residues. Germline V gives CDR1 SGHVS, CDR2 FQNEAQ. The CDR3 region is CASSFRTGTGVPPTF. The CDR3 nucleotides read TGTGCCAGCAGCTTTCGAACCGGGACAGGGGTCCCCCCCACCTTC.

V usage is TRBV5-4 and J usage is TRBJ2-1, with 13 nucleotides matching TRBD2. Germline V gene data show CDR1 as SGHNT and CDR2 as YYREEE (reference sequence). The CDR3 loop spans 17 amino acids. Trimming removed 4 bases from V and 6 bases from J; junction bases left unmatched: 10. Here the CDR3 reads CASSLLPGLAGSNEQFF. In nucleotides, the CDR3 is TGTGCCAGCAGCCTCCTTCCGGGACTAGCGGGAAGCAATGAGCAGTTCTTC.

The sample holds a few counts of this clone. The chain has TRBV5-1 and TRBJ2-2; 9 bases fit TRBD1. J gave up 6 bases and V 3 bases, and 6 bases lay outside the gene matches. CDR3 length: 15 amino acids. Per the germline V gene, CDR1 is SGHRS and CDR2 is YFSETQ. The CDR3 coding sequence is TGCGCCAGCAGCTCGACAGGGGGGTACCCCGGGGAGCTGTTTTTT. Translating gives CASSSTGGYPGELFF.

The chain uses TRBV29-1 and TRBJ1-2, with a tentative D call TRBD1 (6 bases). The germline V gene encodes CDR1 SQVTM and CDR2 ANQGSEA. The CDR3 length is 12 residues. The ends were cut back, 4 bases at V and 3 bases at J, with 9 bases in the middle. The CDR3 DNA reads TGCAGCGTTGGGACAGATTACTATGGCTACACCTTC. Its protein product is CSVGTDYYGYTF.

This rearrangement joins TRBV6-4 to TRBJ2-1; no reliable D call. Per the germline V gene, CDR1 is MRHNA and CDR2 is SNTAGT. This CDR3 is 14 amino acids long. V was pared by 5 bases and J by 4 bases, with 12 bases between. CDR3 residues: CASSKDFGYNEQFF. The CDR3 nucleotides are TGTGCCAGCAGTAAAGACTTTGGGTACAATGAGCAGTTCTTC.

V usage is TRBV5-1 and J usage is TRBJ1-6; TRBD1 aligns across 8 bases. With 6 bases clipped from V and 11 bases from J, the junction kept 19 bases outside the gene matches. The CDR3 sequence is 17 residues long. The germline V gene has CDR1 SGHRS and CDR2 YFSETQ. The CDR3 nucleotides read TGCGCCAGCACCCAATCCGGGACAGGTTTTTTCTCGGCACCCCTCCACTTT. Encoded protein: CASTQSGTGFFSAPLHF.

The table lists this clone with a count of one. The chain has TRBV27 and TRBJ1-1; perhaps TRBD1 as D (6 bases). Germline V CDR1 and CDR2: MNHEY, SMNVEV (reference sequence). This CDR3 is 16 amino acids long. Trimming pared 4 bases from V and 1 base from J, leaving 16 bases between. CDR3 sequence reads: CASSWGAIRRNTEAFF. The DNA of the CDR3 is TGTGCCAGCAGTTGGGGGGCGATTCGGAGGAACACTGAAGCTTTCTTT.

Only one count was recorded for this clone. The chain recombines TRBV9 with TRBJ2-3; D may be TRBD2 (7 bases). Germline assignment: CDR1 SGDLS and CDR2 YYNGEE. V lost 5 bases and J lost 4, with 17 bases in between. The CDR3 has 15 amino acids. CDR3 sequence reads: CASSPTGGLSDTQYF. The CDR3 DNA reads as TGTGCCAGCAGTCCTACCGGGGGGCTCTCAGATACGCAGTATTTT.

V is TRBV7-2 and J is TRBJ2-3; 8 positions agree with TRBD2. Germline V CDR1 and CDR2: SGHTA, FQGNSA. With V trimmed by 5 bases and J by 2 bases, 9 bases remained unmatched. The CDR3 is made up of 16 amino acids. The CDR3 reads CASSAPSGRPTDTQYF. DNA for the CDR3: TGTGCCAGCAGCGCCCCTAGCGGGCGACCCACAGATACGCAGTATTTT.

The rearrangement links TRBV7-8 to TRBJ2-2; maybe TRBD2 (5 bases). This CDR3 contains 15 residues. Germline-derived CDR1 and CDR2 are SGHVS and FQNEAQ. V lost 5 bases and J 1 base, leaving 11 bases between the germline ends. The CDR3 nucleotides read TGTGCCAGCAGCACCCGCGGGCTGAACACCGGGGAGCTGTTTTTT. Translating it yields CASSTRGLNTGELFF.

This chain links TRBV11-2 with TRBJ1-2; tentatively, D is TRBD1 (6 bases). Germline lookup yields CDR1 SGHAT and CDR2 FQNNGV. V lost 5 bases, J lost 5 bases, and 15 bases lay in between. This CDR3 has 14 residues. CDR3 protein: CASSLSAGAYGYTF. In DNA, the CDR3 is TGTGCCAGCAGCCTTAGTGCAGGGGCTTATGGCTACACCTTC.

This chain uses TRBV5-1 with TRBJ1-3, with D possibly matching TRBD1 (6 bases). The germline V gene has CDR1 SGHRS and CDR2 YFSETQ. V was cut by 3 bases and J by 0 bases, with 10 bases left in between. This CDR3 is 15 amino acids long. The CDR3 nucleotides are TGCGCCAGCAGCTGGGACACCCGCTCTGGAAACACCATATATTTT. Its protein product is CASSWDTRSGNTIYF.

This clone was recorded once. The V call is TRBV4-1, the J call TRBJ2-2; weak D call: TRBD1 (6 bases). V was cut by 4 bases and J by 0 bases, with 12 bases left in between. The CDR3 sequence is 16 residues long. Germline V lookup: CDR1 MGHRA, CDR2 YSYEKL. This CDR3 is CASSLRGTTNTGELFF. The DNA for the CDR3 is TGCGCCAGCAGCCTTAGAGGGACAACGAACACCGGGGAGCTGTTTTTT.

This chain connects TRBV4-1 to TRBJ2-2; D not certain. There are 12 residues in the CDR3. CDR1 and CDR2 from the germline V gene are MGHRA and YSYEKL. The V end lost 4 bases, the J end lost 5 bases, and 5 bases lay between the germline ends. CDR3 sequence (DNA): TGCGCCAGCAGCCGAGGAACCGGGGAGCTGTTTTTT. Its protein product is CASSRGTGELFF.

The CDR3 region is CASSYEGDYEQYF. The CDR3 DNA reads TGTGCCAGCAGTTATGAGGGAGACTACGAGCAGTACTTC. The chain is built from TRBV6-5 and TRBJ2-7; TRBD2 is a possible D gene (5 bases). This CDR3 is built from 13 residues. The germline gives CDR1 MNHEY, CDR2 SVGAGI. V shed 3 bases and J shed 3 bases, with 9 bases lying between them.

The genes are TRBV4-2 and TRBJ2-3; D is perhaps TRBD2 (5 bases). V lost 0 bases and J lost 4, with 11 bases in between. CDR3 size: 15 residues. Germline loops: CDR1 LGHNA, CDR2 YNFKEQ. The CDR3 region has the DNA TGTGCCAGCAGCCAAGAGCCGGGAAAGGCAGATACGCAGTATTTT. Protein product: CASSQEPGKADTQYF.